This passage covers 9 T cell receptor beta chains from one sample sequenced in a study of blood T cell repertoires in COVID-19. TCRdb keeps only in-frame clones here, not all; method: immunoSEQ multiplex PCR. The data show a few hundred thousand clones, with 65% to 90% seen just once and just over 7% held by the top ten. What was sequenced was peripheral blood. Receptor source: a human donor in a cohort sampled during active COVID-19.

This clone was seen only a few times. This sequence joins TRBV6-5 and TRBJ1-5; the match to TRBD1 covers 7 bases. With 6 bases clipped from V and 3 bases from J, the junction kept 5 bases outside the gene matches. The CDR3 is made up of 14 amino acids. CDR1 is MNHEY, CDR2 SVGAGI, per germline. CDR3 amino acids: CASRPGQNNQPQHF. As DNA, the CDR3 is TGTGCCAGCAGACCGGGACAGAACAATCAGCCCCAGCATTTT.

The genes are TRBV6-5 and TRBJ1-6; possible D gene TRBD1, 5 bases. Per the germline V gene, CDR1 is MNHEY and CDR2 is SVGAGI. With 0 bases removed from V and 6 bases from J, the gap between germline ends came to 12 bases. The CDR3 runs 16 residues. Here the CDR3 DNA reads TGTGCCAGCAGTTACTCAATCCAGGGCTCTAATTCACCCCTCCACTTT. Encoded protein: CASSYSIQGSNSPLHF.

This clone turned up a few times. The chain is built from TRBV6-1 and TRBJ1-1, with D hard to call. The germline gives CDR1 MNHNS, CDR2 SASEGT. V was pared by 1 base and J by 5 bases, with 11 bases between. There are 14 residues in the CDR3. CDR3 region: CASSEGPGRTEAFF. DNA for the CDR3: TGTGCCAGCAGTGAAGGTCCAGGAAGGACTGAAGCTTTCTTT.

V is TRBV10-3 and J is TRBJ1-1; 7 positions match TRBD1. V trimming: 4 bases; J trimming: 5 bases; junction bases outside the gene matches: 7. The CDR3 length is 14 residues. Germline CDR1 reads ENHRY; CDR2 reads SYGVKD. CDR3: CAISVSRGRTEAFF. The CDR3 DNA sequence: TGTGCCATCAGTGTCTCGAGGGGGCGGACTGAAGCTTTCTTT.

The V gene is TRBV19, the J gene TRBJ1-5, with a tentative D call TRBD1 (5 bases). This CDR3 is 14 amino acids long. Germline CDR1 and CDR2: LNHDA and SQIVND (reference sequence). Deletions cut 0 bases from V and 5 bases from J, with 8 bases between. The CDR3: CASSIEGGYQPQHF. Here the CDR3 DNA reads TGTGCCAGTAGTATAGAGGGGGGATATCAGCCCCAGCATTTT.

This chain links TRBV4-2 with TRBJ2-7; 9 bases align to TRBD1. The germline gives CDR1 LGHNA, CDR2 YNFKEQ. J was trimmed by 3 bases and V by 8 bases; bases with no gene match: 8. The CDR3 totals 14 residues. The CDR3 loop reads CASRPRTGDYEQYF. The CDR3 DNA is TGTGCCAGCCGCCCCCGGACAGGGGACTACGAGCAGTACTTC.

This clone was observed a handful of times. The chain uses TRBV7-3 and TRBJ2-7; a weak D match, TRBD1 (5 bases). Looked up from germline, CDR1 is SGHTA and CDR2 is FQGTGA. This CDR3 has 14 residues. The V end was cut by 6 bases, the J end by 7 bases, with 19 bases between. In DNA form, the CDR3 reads TGTGCCAGCAGGTCTCAGGGCGGTCTGGGGGAGCAGTACTTC. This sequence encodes CASRSQGGLGEQYF.

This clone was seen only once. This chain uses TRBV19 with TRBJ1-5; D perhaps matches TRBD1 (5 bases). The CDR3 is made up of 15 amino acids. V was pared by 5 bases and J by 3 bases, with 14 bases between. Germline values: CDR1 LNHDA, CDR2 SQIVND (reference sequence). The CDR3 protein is CASSVLQGANQPQHF. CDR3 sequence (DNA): TGTGCCAGTAGTGTCTTGCAAGGGGCCAATCAGCCCCAGCATTTT.

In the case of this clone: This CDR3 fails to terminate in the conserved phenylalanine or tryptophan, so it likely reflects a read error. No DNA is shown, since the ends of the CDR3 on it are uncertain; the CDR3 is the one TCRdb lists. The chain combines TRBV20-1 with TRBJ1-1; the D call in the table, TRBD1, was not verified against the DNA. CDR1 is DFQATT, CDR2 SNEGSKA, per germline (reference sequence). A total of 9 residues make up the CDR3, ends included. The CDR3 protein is CSARPPWAI.